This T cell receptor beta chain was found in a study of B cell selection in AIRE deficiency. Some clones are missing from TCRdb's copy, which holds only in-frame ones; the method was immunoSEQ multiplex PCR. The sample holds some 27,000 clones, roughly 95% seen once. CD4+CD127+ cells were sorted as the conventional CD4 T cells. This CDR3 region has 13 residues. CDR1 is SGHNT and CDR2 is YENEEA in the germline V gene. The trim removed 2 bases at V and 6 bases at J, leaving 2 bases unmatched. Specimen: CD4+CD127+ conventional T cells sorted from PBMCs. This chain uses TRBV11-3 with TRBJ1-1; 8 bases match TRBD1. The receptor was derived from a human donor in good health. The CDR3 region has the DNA TGTGCCAGCAGCTTATCAGGGGGCTCTGAAGCTTTCTTT. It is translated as CASSLSGGSEAFF.